The rows below give T cell receptor beta chains drawn from one sample of a study of shared clonotypes between healthy human individuals. Some clones are missing from TCRdb's copy, which holds only in-frame ones; the method was immunoSEQ multiplex PCR. The table shows some 2 million clones, with roughly 95% occurring only once. The sample was naive CD4+ T cells sorted from blood. The source is a man aged 18 to 29 in good health. The CDR3 runs from the conserved cysteine through the conserved F or W.

v_call,cdr3_length,j_call,cdr3_aa
TRBV6-1,13,TRBJ2-1,CASSEEQSLKQFF
TRBV5-1,16,TRBJ1-4,CASSLGRQATNEKLFF
TRBV7-9,14,TRBJ2-5,CASSLTRTTETQYF
TRBV5-4,11,TRBJ2-4,CASSLENIQYF
TRBV27,15,TRBJ2-7,CASSSGRGGTYEQYF
TRBV10-3,18,TRBJ1-3,CAISESKGGKTSGNTIYF
TRBV7-9,18,TRBJ1-5,CASSNNSQKGRKEQPQHF
TRBV6-1,16,TRBJ1-2,CASSVGGDRRDYGYTF
TRBV7-9,15,TRBJ2-2,CASSLSRARTGELFF
TRBV7-2,14,TRBJ2-3,CASSLMISVYTQYF
TRBV6-5,13,TRBJ2-7,CASSRRAVHEQYF
TRBV7-9,14,TRBJ2-3,CASIRTGGADTQYF
TRBV28,14,TRBJ1-6,CASSAFGYNSPLHF
TRBV5-3,17,TRBJ1-6,CARSLVPRAGYNSPLHF
TRBV2,15,TRBJ2-7,CASSARRGDTYEQYF
TRBV4-1,14,TRBJ1-5,CASSPGGSPEPQHF
TRBV9,16,TRBJ1-1,CASSVAIQGRDTEAFF
TRBV11-2,13,TRBJ2-5,CASSFGPQETQYF
TRBV10-2,15,TRBJ1-5,CASSPGQKGNQPQHF
TRBV11-1,15,TRBJ1-2,CASSDQGRSHYGYTF
TRBV5-1,14,TRBJ1-1,CARNPRQPNTEAFF
TRBV5-4,13,TRBJ1-2,CASNTDTNYGYTF
TRBV6-6,16,TRBJ1-2,CASSYLGAGQDYGYTF
TRBV6-5,15,TRBJ1-1,CASSRTGLVGTEAFF
TRBV5-1,16,TRBJ2-7,CASSLDRDRGRYEQYF
TRBV6-1,14,TRBJ2-3,CASSVGTATDTQYF
TRBV10-3,15,TRBJ2-1,CAISESERATNEQFF
TRBV23-1,13,TRBJ2-7,CASSQSRQGEQYF
TRBV7-2,15,TRBJ2-1,CASSLEAGAYNEQFF
TRBV21-1,16,TRBJ2-1,CASSLTEMNGTVGQFF
TRBV4-3,15,TRBJ1-2,CASSQDRAGSYGYTF